A selection of T cell receptor beta chains follows, all from one sample in a study of T cell responses to AZD1222 COVID-19 vaccine. Measured with immunoSEQ multiplex PCR; TCRdb has only the in-frame clones, and not every one. This sample carries about 190,000 clones, around 90% of them seen once, and the ten largest clones take nearly 1%. The sequencing used peripheral blood, collected on day 0 of AZD1222 vaccination. These TCRs come from an adult in good health. CDR3s include the opening cysteine and the closing phenylalanine or tryptophan. D genes are given only for firm matches. The size entry is marked missing in some rows and otherwise reads once, few, many or a size class.

clone_size,v_call,d_call,j_call,cdr3_aa,cdr3_nt
-,TRBV6-5,-,TRBJ2-5,CASSSYQETQYF,TGTGCCAGCAGTTCATACCAGGAGACCCAGTACTTC
-,TRBV5-1,TRBD1,TRBJ2-5,CASSLQTGGSETQYF,TGCGCCAGCAGCTTGCAAACAGGGGGTAGTGAGACCCAGTACTTC
-,TRBV28,-,TRBJ1-1,CASDGPGENTEAFF,TGTGCCAGCGACGGTCCAGGGGAGAACACTGAAGCTTTCTTT
few,TRBV18,TRBD1,TRBJ2-1,CASSPPGTGVYNEQFF,TGTGCCAGCTCACCCCCTGGGACAGGGGTTTACAATGAGCAGTTCTTC
once,TRBV5-6,-,TRBJ1-1,CASTLEGTGAFF,TGTGCCAGCACCCTGGAGGGGACGGGGGCTTTCTTT
once,TRBV4-1,-,TRBJ2-3,CASSPGVSSDTQYF,TGCGCCAGCAGCCCTGGCGTGTCTTCAGATACGCAGTATTTT
-,TRBV28,-,TRBJ2-3,CASSLFAGRNTQYF,TGTGCCAGCAGTTTGTTCGCAGGGCGGAATACGCAGTATTTT
-,TRBV9,-,TRBJ1-1,CASSVEMGRNTEAFF,TGTGCCAGCAGCGTAGAGATGGGACGGAACACTGAAGCTTTCTTT
-,TRBV12-3/TRBV12-4,-,TRBJ2-7,CASRPRQGLEQYF,TGTGCCAGCAGACCCAGACAGGGACTCGAGCAGTACTTC
-,TRBV2,TRBD2,TRBJ2-1,CASRGLADSYNEQFF,TGTGCCAGCAGGGGACTAGCGGACTCCTACAATGAGCAGTTCTTC
-,TRBV27,-,TRBJ1-2,CASSPGQTNYGYTF,TGTGCCAGCAGTCCCGGACAAACTAACTATGGCTACACCTTC
-,TRBV6-1,TRBD1,TRBJ1-1,CASSEVWTGEEGAEAFF,TGTGCCAGCAGTGAAGTTTGGACAGGGGAGGAAGGGGCTGAAGCTTTCTTT
-,TRBV2,-,TRBJ1-5,CASSERGEDQPQHF,TGTGCCAGCAGTGAAAGGGGGGAGGATCAGCCCCAGCATTTT
once,TRBV25-1,-,TRBJ1-2,CASSELTGGYTF,TGTGCCAGCAGTGAGCTTACGGGTGGCTACACCTTC
-,TRBV18,-,TRBJ2-7,CASSPPSNLYEQYF,TGTGCCAGCTCACCACCGTCGAATTTGTACGAGCAGTACTTC
-,TRBV11-2,-,TRBJ1-5,CASSLVADSNQPQHF,TGTGCCAGCAGCTTAGTTGCTGATAGCAATCAGCCCCAGCATTTT
-,TRBV7-2,-,TRBJ2-7,CASSSQGASSYEQYF,TGTGCCAGCAGCTCCCAGGGAGCTAGCTCCTACGAGCAGTACTTC
-,TRBV7-9,TRBD2,TRBJ2-5,CASCTGGDLGAQYF,TGTGCCAGCTGCACGGGGGGAGACCTTGGGGCCCAGTACTTC
-,TRBV6-2/TRBV6-3,TRBD1,TRBJ1-6,CASSNRGHSPLHF,TGTGCCAGCAGTAACAGGGGACATTCACCCCTCCACTTT
-,TRBV19,TRBD2,TRBJ2-1,CASNILAGGYNEQFF,TGTGCCAGTAACATACTAGCGGGGGGGTACAATGAGCAGTTCTTC
-,TRBV15,-,TRBJ2-7,CATSRNGGGALYEQYF,TGTGCCACCAGCAGGAATGGAGGGGGAGCCCTATACGAGCAGTACTTC
-,TRBV5-4,-,TRBJ2-4,CASSPLRGDKNIQYF,TGTGCCAGCAGTCCCCTGAGGGGGGACAAAAACATTCAGTACTTC
once,TRBV7-8,TRBD1,TRBJ2-6,CASSLALRQGASGANVLTF,TGTGCCAGCAGCTTAGCTCTTCGGCAGGGGGCTTCTGGGGCCAACGTCCTGACTTTC
-,TRBV13,TRBD2,TRBJ2-1,CASSFHSGSARGEQFF,TGTGCCAGCAGCTTCCATAGCGGGAGCGCCCGGGGTGAGCAGTTCTTC
-,TRBV9,-,TRBJ2-7,CASSVAGRAYEQYF,TGTGCCAGCAGCGTAGCGGGCAGGGCCTACGAGCAGTACTTC
-,TRBV3-1/TRBV3-2,-,TRBJ1-5,CASSQDRGANQPQHF,TGTGCCAGCAGCCAAGATCGGGGGGCCAATCAGCCCCAGCATTTT
-,TRBV29-1,-,TRBJ1-1,CSSAGQMNTEAFF,TGCAGCTCCGCCGGACAGATGAACACTGAAGCTTTCTTT
-,TRBV29-1,-,TRBJ2-5,CSVAGQETQYF,TGCAGCGTTGCCGGCCAAGAGACCCAGTACTTC
-,TRBV7-2,TRBD2,TRBJ2-5,CASRDPGLAGGRETQYF,TGTGCCAGCAGGGATCCGGGACTAGCGGGAGGGAGAGAGACCCAGTACTTC
-,TRBV5-5,-,TRBJ2-7,CASSRDGSSYEQYF,TGTGCCAGCAGCAGAGACGGCAGCTCCTACGAGCAGTACTTC
-,TRBV28,-,TRBJ2-3,CASRIRVGGTDTQYF,TGTGCCAGCAGGATCCGGGTTGGGGGGACAGATACGCAGTATTTT
-,TRBV27,TRBD1,TRBJ1-2,CASSLEGTGVYGYTF,TGTGCCAGCAGTTTAGAAGGGACAGGGGTGTATGGCTACACCTTC
-,TRBV9,TRBD2,TRBJ2-7,CASSPGTSGVPYEQYF,TGTGCCAGCAGCCCCGGGACTAGCGGGGTCCCCTACGAGCAGTACTTC
-,TRBV10-3,-,TRBJ1-2,CAISESISSGAYGYTF,TGTGCCATCAGTGAGTCGATATCCAGCGGGGCCTATGGCTACACCTTC
-,TRBV6-2/TRBV6-3,-,TRBJ1-3,CASSYGGDSGNTIYF,TGTGCCAGCAGTTACGGGGGAGACTCTGGAAACACCATATATTTT
-,TRBV18,-,TRBJ1-6,CASSPLTHPNSPLHF,TGTGCCAGCTCACCCCTGACCCATCCCAATTCACCCCTCCACTTT
-,TRBV11-2,-,TRBJ1-3,CASSTLRTDNGNTIYF,TGTGCCAGCAGCACCCTCAGGACAGACAATGGAAACACCATATATTTT
-,TRBV9,TRBD2,TRBJ2-3,CASSVAGGGTDTQYF,TGTGCCAGCAGCGTAGCCGGGGGGGGCACAGATACGCAGTATTTT
few,TRBV9,TRBD1,TRBJ1-2,CASSQLSGQGSYTF,TGTGCCAGCAGCCAACTCTCCGGACAGGGGAGCTACACCTTC
-,TRBV5-4,TRBD1,TRBJ1-6,CASRTGAQDSPLHF,TGTGCCAGCAGGACAGGGGCGCAAGACTCACCCCTCCACTTT
once,TRBV25-1,-,TRBJ1-2,CASSEGRAGARNYGYTF,TGTGCCAGCAGTGAAGGAAGGGCAGGGGCGCGCAACTATGGCTACACCTTC
once,TRBV29-1,-,TRBJ1-4,CSVGKTPTNEKLFF,TGCAGCGTAGGGAAGACCCCAACTAATGAAAAACTGTTTTTT
-,TRBV7-2,TRBD1,TRBJ1-6,CASSLVGWDSNSPLHF,TGTGCCAGCAGCTTAGTAGGATGGGACAGCAATTCACCCCTCCACTTT
-,TRBV25-1,TRBD1,TRBJ1-2,CASSPQGAGGYTF,TGTGCCAGCAGCCCCCAGGGGGCTGGCGGCTACACCTTC
-,TRBV7-9,-,TRBJ1-3,CASSLLGRDISGNTIYF,TGTGCCAGCAGCTTACTGGGCAGGGATATCTCTGGAAACACCATATATTTT
-,TRBV27,-,TRBJ1-2,CASSLLGNNYGYTF,TGTGCCAGCAGTTTACTCGGAAATAACTATGGCTACACCTTC
-,TRBV4-1,-,TRBJ2-2,CASSQVNSWRNTGELFF,TGCGCCAGCAGCCAAGTTAATTCCTGGCGGAACACCGGGGAGCTGTTTTTT
-,TRBV2,-,TRBJ2-3,CASRGVADTQYF,TGTGCCAGCAGGGGGGTTGCGGATACGCAGTATTTT
-,TRBV15,TRBD2,TRBJ2-7,CATSRATGTTPGEQYF,TGTGCCACCAGCAGAGCCACCGGGACTACGCCGGGGGAGCAGTACTTC
once,TRBV5-4,-,TRBJ2-7,CASSRGWDGAYEQYF,TGTGCCAGCTCTAGGGGGTGGGACGGCGCCTACGAGCAGTACTTC
once,TRBV2,TRBD1,TRBJ2-1,CASSEGGQVYNEQFF,TGTGCCAGCAGTGAAGGGGGACAGGTATACAATGAGCAGTTCTTC
-,TRBV7-7,TRBD2,TRBJ2-1,CASSPRTSGYNEQFF,TGTGCTAGCAGCCCTCGGACTAGCGGCTACAATGAGCAGTTCTTC
once,TRBV7-3,TRBD1,TRBJ2-1,CASSSAGGSYNEQFF,TGTGCCAGCAGCTCGGCAGGGGGTAGCTACAATGAGCAGTTCTTC
-,TRBV15,TRBD2,TRBJ2-7,CATSRDWLSGSSYEQYF,TGTGCCACCAGCAGAGATTGGCTGAGCGGGAGCTCCTACGAGCAGTACTTC
-,TRBV14,TRBD2,TRBJ2-7,CASSLTSGGFNEQYF,TGTGCCAGCAGCCTAACTAGCGGGGGGTTCAACGAGCAGTACTTC